This record covers a single TCR beta chain. Its antigen remains unidentified. This sample is part of a study of shared clonotypes between healthy human individuals. As defined, naive CD8 cells were CD45RO-negative and positively selected for CCR7, with terminally differentiated effector memory CD45RA+ cells excluded. Points from the study as a whole: Non-shared clonotypes showed lower generation probabilities than clonotypes common to all four donors. What naive subsets generally showed was a larger estimated richness than memory subsets showed. A limitation of the genetic and exposure-history diversity represented arose from few donors.

Genomic DNA belonging to each subset was distributed in equal measure over several immunoSEQ plates. Using immunoSEQ multiplex PCR, the repertoire was profiled, and TCRdb retains in-frame clones only, with some absent. Among about 2,200,000 clones, approximately 94% were seen once, and the ten largest hold roughly 1.8%. V lost 3 bases and J 3 bases, leaving 10 bases between the germline ends. CDR3 length: 13 amino acids. Germline CDR1 and CDR2: SGHNT and YYREEE (reference sequence). Sequences were obtained from naive CD8+ T cells from PBMCs. The V gene is TRBV5-4, the J gene TRBJ2-7; D may be TRBD1 or TRBD2 (5 bases each). This receptor was identified in a man aged 18-30 years in good health. Some clones in this sample may be carry-over from other donors' samples. The CDR3 nucleotides read TGTGCCAGCAGCTACGGGACGAGCTACGAGCAGTACTTC. It specifies CASSYGTSYEQYF.